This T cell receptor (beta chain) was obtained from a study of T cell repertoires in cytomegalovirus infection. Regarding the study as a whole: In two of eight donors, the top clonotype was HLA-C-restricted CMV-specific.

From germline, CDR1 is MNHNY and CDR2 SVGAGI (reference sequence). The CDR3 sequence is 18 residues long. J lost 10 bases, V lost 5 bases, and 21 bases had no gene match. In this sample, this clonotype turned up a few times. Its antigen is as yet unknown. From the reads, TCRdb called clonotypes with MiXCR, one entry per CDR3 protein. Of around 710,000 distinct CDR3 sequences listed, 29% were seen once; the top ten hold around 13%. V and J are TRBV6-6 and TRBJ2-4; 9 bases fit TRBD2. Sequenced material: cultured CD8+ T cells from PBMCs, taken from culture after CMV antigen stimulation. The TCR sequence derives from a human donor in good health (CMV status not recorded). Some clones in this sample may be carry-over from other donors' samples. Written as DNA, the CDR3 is TGTGCCAGCAGTACCCCTAGCGGGGACGTTGGGGGCGCTACGATTCAGTACTTC. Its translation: CASSTPSGDVGGATIQYF.